This T cell receptor (beta chain) was sequenced for a study of Tregs in tolerant kidney transplant recipients (dated by TCRdb to between 2018 and 2021). In the study overall: Before combined kidney and bone marrow transplantation, this study identified donor-specific regulatory T cells using TCRbeta sequencing and then followed those same cells after transplant. TCRbeta repertoire sequencing was used in 3 healthy controls to compare several methods for expanding Tregs specific for an allogeneic donor.

This clone came up a few times. This clone's antigen is unknown. No qualities accompany the bases; no much larger clone lies one base away. The full study reports these points: Biological reproducibility was not directly assessed, although technical replication error appeared to be minimal. Expanding Tregs with activated donor B cells appeared to identify the most biologically relevant and donor-specific TCRbeta repertoire. The study was constrained by small patient numbers, and validation of the findings is required in larger populations and under other immunosuppression protocols.

Genomic DNA was extracted from sorted cells with the QIAGEN DNeasy Blood and Tissue Kit for TCRbeta CDR3 sequencing. High-throughput TCRbeta CDR3 sequencing, which included PCR amplification with bias correction and internal controls, was done commercially through immunoSEQ. The source study handled its data this way. Unique productive TCRbeta sequences were defined by CDR3 nucleotide sequence when primers matched and otherwise by CDR3 amino acid sequence together with Vbeta and Jbeta genes. To correct for sorting error, sequences found in more than one sorted population at a frequency ratio of 2:1 or less were discarded, and the remaining shared sequences were assigned to the population with the higher frequency. Sequences were defined as donor-reactive when expanded at least 5-fold in CFSE-low cells versus unstimulated cells and present at a frequency of at least 0.01% in CFSE-low cells. Repertoire divergence was quantified by Jensen-Shannon divergence using the top 100 TCRbeta sequences ranked by frequency. For any sample with multiple sequencing runs, sorting error was corrected in each run separately before the runs were pooled. TCRdb retrieved this table from immuneACCESS and kept in-frame rearrangements only. Not all clones are present; in checked studies, unresolved V genes account for under half, and no reason is known for the remainder. V, J and clone size are those of that table, while D and trimming were read from the DNA. The sample table holds 200,000 to 300,000 clones, of which 80% to 85% were seen once. Together, the top ten hold 0.64% of the sample.

Thawed PBMCs were FACS-sorted into unstimulated Tregs (CD4+CD25+CD127-), CD4+ non-Tregs (CD4+CD25-), CD4 cells and CD8 cells. Healthy control blood came either as purchased buffy coats or from healthy volunteers. Healthy control blood was separated into PBMCs by Ficoll density gradient and cryopreserved, and patient PBMCs were collected both before and after transplant. V is clipped by 4 bases and J by 0 bases, and the sequence between their germline boundaries is 7 bases long. The CDR3 starts with the cysteine, ends with the phenylalanine, and has 13 residues. The kept DNA is CDR3 alone, 39 bases in frame from the first base. From a lookup of the germline V gene, CDR1 and CDR2 are MNHEY and SVGAGI.

The chain is assembled from TRBV6-5 and TRBJ2-7, with no reliable assignment of the D segment. Sequenced sample: CD4+ T cells from blood. The sequence was collected from a human donor in good health. CDR3 reads: CASSSPGSYEQYF. The DNA is as follows: TGTGCCAGCAGTTCTCCTGGCTCCTACGAGCAGTACTTC.